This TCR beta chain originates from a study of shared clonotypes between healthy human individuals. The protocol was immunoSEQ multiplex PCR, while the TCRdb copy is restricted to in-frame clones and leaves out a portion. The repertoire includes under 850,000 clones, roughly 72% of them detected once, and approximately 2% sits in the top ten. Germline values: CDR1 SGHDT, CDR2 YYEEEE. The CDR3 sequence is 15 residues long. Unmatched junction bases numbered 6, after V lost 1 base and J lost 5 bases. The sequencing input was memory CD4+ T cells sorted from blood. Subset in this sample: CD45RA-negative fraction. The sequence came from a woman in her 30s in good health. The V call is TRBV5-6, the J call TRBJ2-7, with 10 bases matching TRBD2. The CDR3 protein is CASSLSSSGSHEQYF. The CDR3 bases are TGTGCCAGCAGCTTGAGCTCTAGCGGGAGTCACGAGCAGTACTTC.